This T cell receptor beta chain is from a study of identical twins. The CDR3 extends over 16 amino acids. Germline lookup yields CDR1 SGHTA and CDR2 FQGNSA. V was pared by 1 base and J by 2 bases, with 3 bases of the junction left unmatched. TCRdb independently ran MiXCR on the 5' RACE reads; one entry per CDR3 protein. This table holds more than 1.5 million distinct CDR3 sequences, about 32% found once. A few counts support this clonotype. This clonotype was obtained from a newborn girl in good health. Sequencing was done on a sample of cord blood. V is TRBV7-2 and J is TRBJ2-7; TRBD2 agrees at 12 bases. The CDR3: CASSLGRTSGAYEQYF. In DNA form, the CDR3 reads TGTGCCAGCAGCTTAGGTCGGACTAGCGGGGCCTACGAGCAGTACTTC.